The 11 T cell receptor beta chains below come from one sample, sequenced in a study of human thymus T cells. Sequencing used immunoSEQ multiplex PCR; TCRdb keeps in-frame clones, though not all of them. Among tens of thousands of clones listed, 90% to 95% were seen once. The specimen sequenced was blood. These receptors originate from a boy younger than two with a congenital heart defect but otherwise immunologically healthy.

V usage is TRBV28 and J usage is TRBJ1-5, with D perhaps matching TRBD1 (6 bases). V was clipped by 1 base and J by 3 bases, with 7 bases between them. The CDR3 totals 14 residues. CDR1 is MDHEN, CDR2 SYDVKM, per germline. CDR3 amino acids: CASSLYRVNQPQHF. The CDR3 DNA reads TGTGCCAGCAGTTTATACAGGGTCAATCAGCCCCAGCATTTT. The whole variable domain, remainder taken from reference TRBV28 and TRBJ1-5, is DVKVTQSSRYLVKRTGEKVFLECVQDMDHENMFWYRQDPGLGLRLIYFSYDVKMKEKGDIPEGYSVSREKKERFSLILESASTNQTSMYLCASSLYRVNQPQHFGDGTRLSIL.

The chain has TRBV5-1 and TRBJ2-2, with TRBD2 as a possible D gene (5 bases). With 0 bases removed from V and 4 bases from J, the gap between germline ends came to 10 bases. Germline-derived CDR1 and CDR2 are SGHRS and YFSETQ. The CDR3 extends over 15 amino acids. CDR3 bases: TGCGCCAGCAGCTTGGGGTCTAGCCGCACCGGGGAGCTGTTTTTT. Its translation is CASSLGSSRTGELFF.

This clone was found once. The chain joins TRBV2 to TRBJ2-7; no clear D. The CDR3 spans 11 residues. Germline CDR1 is SNHLY and CDR2 is FYNNEI. Trimming removed 6 bases from V and 6 bases from J, with 9 bases in between. The CDR3 nucleotides read TGTGCCAGCAGCGAGACCCCCGAGCAGTACTTC. Protein product: CASSETPEQYF.

This clone has only a few counts. V and J are TRBV5-5 and TRBJ2-7; no reliable D call. Trimming stripped 1 base from V and 6 bases from J, with 14 bases between. The CDR3 loop spans 14 amino acids. In germline, CDR1 is SGHKS, CDR2 YYEKEE (reference sequence). Here the CDR3 reads CASSLMADPSEQYF. DNA for the CDR3: TGTGCCAGCAGCTTGATGGCGGATCCATCCGAGCAGTACTTC.

This chain links TRBV7-2 with TRBJ2-3; D may be TRBD2 (6 bases). The germline V gene has CDR1 SGHTA and CDR2 FQGNSA. V dropped 2 bases and J dropped 3 bases, with 15 bases sitting between them. The CDR3 runs to 16 residues. The CDR3 coding sequence is TGTGCCAGCAGCTTAATATTCGGGGGTGGTACAGATACGCAGTATTTT. The encoded protein is CASSLIFGGGTDTQYF.

The J gene is TRBJ1-6, the V gene TRBV5-6; the D is unclear. Germline V lookup: CDR1 SGHDT, CDR2 YYEEEE. Trimming stripped 0 bases from V and 7 bases from J, with 5 bases between. This CDR3 spans 13 amino acids. This chain's CDR3 is CASSLAINSPLHF. CDR3 DNA: TGTGCCAGCAGCTTGGCCATCAATTCACCCCTCCACTTT.

The chain uses TRBV4-1 and TRBJ2-3; 9 bases map to TRBD2. The CDR3 contains 15 residues. V lost 1 base to trimming and J lost 2 bases; unmatched junction nucleotides: 1. Germline CDR1 is MGHRA and CDR2 is YSYEKL. CDR3 bases: TGCGCCAGCAGCCAAGCTAGCGGGACCACAGATACGCAGTATTTT. This codes for CASSQASGTTDTQYF.

CDR3 bases: TGCAGCGTTCTACGACAGGGGTCGTACGATGAGCAGTTCTTC. Translation gives CSVLRQGSYDEQFF. The genes are TRBV29-1 and TRBJ2-1, with 8 nucleotides matching TRBD1. In germline, CDR1 is SQVTM, CDR2 ANQGSEA. V was pared by 5 bases and J by 8 bases, with 11 bases of the junction left unmatched. This CDR3 is built from 14 residues.

The rearrangement links TRBV5-4 to TRBJ1-2; the D gene is possibly TRBD1 (6 bases). Germline lookup yields CDR1 SGHNT and CDR2 YYREEE (reference sequence). The V end lost 4 bases, the J end lost 8 bases, and 15 bases lay between the germline ends. The CDR3 covers 13 residues. The CDR3 loop is CASSLDGGNGYTF. The DNA of the CDR3 is TGTGCCAGCAGCCTTGACGGGGGCAACGGCTACACCTTC.

The V gene is TRBV5-5, the J gene TRBJ2-1; TRBD2 is a possible D gene (6 bases). Germline V gives CDR1 SGHKS, CDR2 YYEKEE (reference sequence). This CDR3 spans 13 amino acids. The germline V and J ends were trimmed by 4 bases and 5 bases, with 10 bases remaining between them. This CDR3 reads CASSLGTHNEQFF. DNA of the CDR3: TGTGCCAGCAGCCTCGGGACTCACAATGAGCAGTTCTTC.

The genes are TRBV9 and TRBJ2-7; TRBD2 agrees at 11 bases. The germline CDR1 and CDR2 sequences are SGDLS and YYNGEE. Trimming took 2 bases from V and 6 from J; bases not matched to a gene: 4. CDR3 length: 14 amino acids. The CDR3: CASSVSGGAGEQYF. The CDR3 region has the DNA TGTGCCAGCAGCGTTAGCGGGGGGGCGGGCGAGCAGTACTTC.